These 14 T cell receptor beta chains share one sample of origin, sequenced in a study of beta chain features in type 1 diabetes. Every isolated RNA sample was fully reverse transcribed, so sequencing captured expressed TCRB transcripts. Clones were sequenced by immunoSEQ multiplex PCR, and TCRdb holds only the in-frame ones, with some missing. This table has about 260,000 clones, about 70% appearing once. Sequences were obtained from naive CD4+ T cells from blood. All receptors come from a man younger than 45 in good health.

This clone has just a few counts. The chain uses TRBV5-4 and TRBJ2-5; unclear D gene. This CDR3 region has 12 residues. Deletions cut 3 bases from V and 1 base from J, with 4 bases between. CDR1 is SGHNT, CDR2 YYREEE, per germline (reference sequence). The CDR3 loop reads CASSSTQETQYF. DNA for the CDR3: TGTGCCAGCAGCTCAACCCAAGAGACCCAGTACTTC.

The V and J genes are TRBV9 and TRBJ2-7; D may be TRBD2 (6 bases). Trimming stripped 0 bases from V and 6 bases from J, with 7 bases between. Germline assignment: CDR1 SGDLS and CDR2 YYNGEE. CDR3 size: 12 residues. The CDR3 sequence is CASSVVSGEQYF. Here the CDR3 DNA reads TGTGCCAGCAGCGTAGTTAGCGGCGAGCAGTACTTC.

The chain uses TRBV7-2 and TRBJ2-3; D may be TRBD1 (5 bases). Trimming shortened V by 4 bases and J by 0 bases, and 8 bases separated the two germline ends. The CDR3 consists of 14 residues. Germline values: CDR1 SGHTA, CDR2 FQGNSA. The CDR3 region is CASSYGASTDTQYF. CDR3 DNA sequence: TGTGCCAGCAGCTATGGGGCTAGCACAGATACGCAGTATTTT.

This clone was seen more than once but under ten times. The genes are TRBV29-1 and TRBJ2-5; perhaps TRBD1 as D (5 bases). The germline V gene has CDR1 SQVTM and CDR2 ANQGSEA. The CDR3 totals 12 residues. V lost 3 bases and J 8 bases, leaving 13 bases between the germline ends. The CDR3 is CSVDVAGATQYF. The CDR3, as DNA: TGCAGCGTTGACGTGGCTGGGGCAACCCAGTACTTC.

CDR3 sequence: CSARDTEAFF. In DNA, the CDR3 is TGCAGTGCTAGAGACACTGAAGCTTTCTTT. V gene TRBV20-1 combines with J gene TRBJ1-1, with no clear D. V dropped 0 bases and J dropped 4 bases, with 0 bases sitting between them. The CDR3 totals 10 residues. Germline CDR1 DFQATT, CDR2 SNEGSKA (reference sequence).

The rearrangement uses TRBV14 and TRBJ2-5; TRBD2 might be the D (5 bases). Germline assignment: CDR1 SGHDN and CDR2 FVKESK. This CDR3 has 13 residues. Deletions cut 2 bases from V and 7 bases from J, with 11 bases between. Written as DNA, the CDR3 is TGTGCCAGCAGCCAACATCTAGAGGGGACCCAGTACTTC. Translating it yields CASSQHLEGTQYF.

This clone was detected a few times. The J gene is TRBJ2-1, the V gene TRBV4-3, with D perhaps being TRBD1 or TRBD2 (5 bases each). Trimming removed 0 bases from V and 7 bases from J, with 19 bases in between. In germline, CDR1 is LGHNA, CDR2 YSLEER. The CDR3 is 17 amino acids. The CDR3 reads CASSQDVSQGRGNEQFF. As DNA, the CDR3 is TGCGCCAGCAGCCAAGATGTAAGTCAGGGTCGCGGGAATGAGCAGTTCTTC.

This chain links TRBV7-9 with TRBJ2-1; D call uncertain. The V gene lost 5 bases and the J gene lost 8 bases, with 13 bases spanning the gap. This CDR3 is built from 13 residues. CDR1 is SEHNR, CDR2 FQNEAQ, per germline (reference sequence). CDR3 region: CASSPSEADEQFF. DNA for the CDR3: TGTGCCAGCAGCCCCTCTGAGGCCGATGAGCAGTTCTTC.

The rearrangement uses TRBV30 and TRBJ2-6; D gene unclear. Per germline, CDR1 GTSNPN and CDR2 SVGIG (reference sequence). The V and J ends lost 3 bases and 1 base respectively, with 10 bases between them. This CDR3 comprises 15 residues. CDR3 residues: CAWRTPGSGANVLTF. CDR3 bases: TGTGCCTGGAGAACCCCAGGTTCTGGGGCCAACGTCCTGACTTTC. The whole variable domain, remainder taken from reference TRBV30 and TRBJ2-6, is SQTIHQWPATLVQPVGSPLSLECTVEGTSNPNLYWYRQAAGRGLQLLFYSVGIGQISSEVPQNLSASRPQDRQFILSSKKLLLSDSGFYLCAWRTPGSGANVLTFGAGSRLTVL.

This clone was observed a handful of times. The chain employs TRBV29-1 and TRBJ1-6; D is possibly TRBD1 (5 bases). From germline, CDR1 is SQVTM and CDR2 ANQGSEA. The CDR3 covers 13 residues. The V gene lost 4 bases and the J gene lost 5 bases, with 9 bases spanning the gap. CDR3 region: CSVVGENNSPLHF. The CDR3, as DNA: TGCAGCGTTGTGGGGGAGAATAATTCACCCCTCCACTTT.

In nucleotides, the CDR3 is TGTGCCATACGGCTAGGGGAGACCCAGTACTTC. Translated: CAIRLGETQYF. The rearrangement joins TRBV2 to TRBJ2-5; D gene unclear. The V and J ends lost 10 bases and 5 bases respectively, with 11 bases between them. There are 11 residues in the CDR3. Germline CDR1 and CDR2: SNHLY and FYNNEI.

There are a few counts of this clone. The chain uses TRBV15 and TRBJ2-2, with D tentatively TRBD1 or TRBD2 (5 bases each). Germline V gives CDR1 LNHNV, CDR2 YYDKDF (reference sequence). This CDR3 contains 15 residues. V was pared by 6 bases and J by 6 bases, with 17 bases between. CDR3 sequence: CATRIGTDSAGELFF. CDR3 DNA sequence: TGTGCCACCAGGATTGGGACGGATAGCGCCGGGGAGCTGTTTTTT. The variable domain in full, completed from reference TRBV15 and TRBJ2-2, reads DAMVIQNPRYQVTQFGKPVTLSCSQTLNHNVMYWYQQKSSQAPKLLFHYYDKDFNNEADTPDNFQSRRPNTSFCFLDIRSPGLGDTAMYLCATRIGTDSAGELFFGEGSRLTVL.

With regard to this clone: One junction end does not reproduce the germline sequence, and a read error may be involved. The chain has TRBV7-2 and TRBJ2-5, with a tentative D call TRBD1 (5 bases). Germline loops: CDR1 SGHTA, CDR2 FQGNSA. The CDR3 covers 14 residues. The CDR3 DNA reads as TGTGCCAGCAGCTTAGCTGGAAGGACAAATAGGGCGAACTTC. Translating it yields CASSLAGRTNRANF.

J is TRBJ2-5 and V is TRBV7-9, with D possibly being TRBD1 (6 bases). With 0 bases removed from V and 2 bases from J, the gap between germline ends came to 10 bases. The germline V gene encodes CDR1 SEHNR and CDR2 FQNEAQ (reference sequence). CDR3 length: 15 residues. The CDR3 coding sequence is TGTGCCAGCAGCTTAGCTGGGACACAGCAAGAGACCCAGTACTTC. The encoded protein is CASSLAGTQQETQYF. The whole variable domain, filled in from reference TRBV7-9 and TRBJ2-5, reads DTGVSQNPRHKITKRGQNVTFRCDPISEHNRLYWYRQTLGQGPEFLTYFQNEAQLEKSRLLSDRFSAERPKGSFSTLEIQRTEQGDSAMYLCASSLAGTQQETQYFGPGTRLLVL.